This T cell receptor beta chain comes out of a study of shared clonotypes between healthy human individuals. Study information: For every donor, three CD4 naive, three CD4 memory, two CD8 naive and one CD8 memory plates were used. General observations from the study: Researchers sampled blood only, noting tissue repertoires likely differ.

Positive CCR7 selection of CD45RO-negative cells yielded the naive CD8 cells, and terminally differentiated effector memory CD45RA+ cells were excluded. The assay was immunoSEQ multiplex PCR, and TCRdb's table has in-frame clones only and misses some. The data contain over 2,000,000 clones, roughly 93% of them singletons. As regards this clone: Its antigen is undetermined.

The CDR3 runs to 15 residues. Germline loops: CDR1 MNHEY, CDR2 SMNVEV (reference sequence). V dropped 0 bases and J dropped 1 base, with 9 bases sitting between them. The sequence was collected from a man aged 18 to 29 in good health. Some clones in this sample may be carry-over from other donors' samples. The specimen was naive CD8+ T cells from PBMCs. This chain links TRBV27 with TRBJ1-2, with D hard to call. For the CDR3, the DNA is TGTGCCAGCAGTTTATCGAGCAATTTTAACTATGGCTACACCTTC. Protein: CASSLSSNFNYGYTF.